The sample holds a few counts of the clone carrying this T cell receptor (beta chain). The antigen is undetermined. The data originate from a study of blood T cells in healthy people across ages. The CDR3 has 16 residues. The V and J ends lost 0 bases and 5 bases respectively, with 15 bases between them. The germline V gene encodes CDR1 SGHDN and CDR2 FVKESK. Each sample used at least 6 million PBMCs. Next came a second PCR, run for about 6 to 12 cycles, which used a sample-barcoded 5' primer along with a J-beta primer mix. All samples yielded 2.5 million or more CDR3-containing paired-end reads. TCRdb called the 5' RACE reads again in MiXCR, with one record for every CDR3 protein. The sample holds some 1.5 million distinct CDR3 sequences, 25% to 30% seen once. Study-level findings and limits: Without sorted subsets, naive and antigen-experienced compartments could not be conclusively compared.

The sequenced sample consisted of blood. This sequence joins TRBV14 and TRBJ2-3, with D possibly matching TRBD2 (6 bases). The clonotype comes from a woman aged 25 to 39 in good health. Written as DNA, the CDR3 is TGTGCCAGCAGCCAAGATGGCGGGATGCGCGGAGATACGCAGTATTTT. Amino acid sequence: CASSQDGGMRGDTQYF.